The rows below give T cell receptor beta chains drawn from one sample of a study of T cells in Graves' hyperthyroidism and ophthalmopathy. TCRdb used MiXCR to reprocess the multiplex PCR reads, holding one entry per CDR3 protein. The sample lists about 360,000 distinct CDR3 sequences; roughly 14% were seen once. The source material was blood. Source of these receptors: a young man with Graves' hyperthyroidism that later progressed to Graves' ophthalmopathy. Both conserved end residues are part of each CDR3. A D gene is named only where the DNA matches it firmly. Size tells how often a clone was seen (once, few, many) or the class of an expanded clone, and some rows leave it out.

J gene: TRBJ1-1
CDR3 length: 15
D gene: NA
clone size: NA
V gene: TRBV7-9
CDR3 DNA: TGTGCCAGCAGCTTAGCCCCGGGGGGGACCACTGAAGCTTTCTTT
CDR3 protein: CASSLAPGGTTEAFF

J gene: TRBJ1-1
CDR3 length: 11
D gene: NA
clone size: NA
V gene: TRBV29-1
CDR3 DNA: TGCAGCGGTGAACGGGGGGCTGAAGCTTTCTTT
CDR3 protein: CSGERGAEAFF

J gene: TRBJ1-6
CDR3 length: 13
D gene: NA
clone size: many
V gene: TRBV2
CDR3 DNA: TGTGCCAGCAGTGGGGCGGGGAATTCACCCCTCCACTTT
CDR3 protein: CASSGAGNSPLHF

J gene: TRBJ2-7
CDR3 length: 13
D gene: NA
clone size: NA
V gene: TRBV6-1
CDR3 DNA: TGTGCCACAGGGGGGACAGCGTCCTACGAGCAGTACTTC
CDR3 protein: CATGGTASYEQYF

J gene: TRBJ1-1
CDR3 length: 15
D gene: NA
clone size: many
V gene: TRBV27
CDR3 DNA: TGTGCCAGCAGTTTCTGGGGGCCCCCGGAGACTGAAGCTTTCTTT
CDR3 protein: CASSFWGPPETEAFF

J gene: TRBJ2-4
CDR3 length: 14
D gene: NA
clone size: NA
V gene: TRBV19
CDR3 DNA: TGTGCCAGTAGCTGGGGGGCAGGGCCGAACATTCAGTACTTC
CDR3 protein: CASSWGAGPNIQYF

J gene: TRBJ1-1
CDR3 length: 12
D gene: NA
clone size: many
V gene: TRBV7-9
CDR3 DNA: TGTGCCAGCATTCCTCAGAGTTATGAAGCTTTCTTT
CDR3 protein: CASIPQSYEAFF

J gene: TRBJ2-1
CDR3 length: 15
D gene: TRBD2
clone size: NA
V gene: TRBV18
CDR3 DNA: TGTGCCAGCTCACCGCAAGCGGGGGGGCGGAATGAGCAGTTCTTC
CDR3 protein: CASSPQAGGRNEQFF

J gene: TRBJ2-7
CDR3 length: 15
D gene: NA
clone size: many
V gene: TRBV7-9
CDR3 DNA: TGTGCCAGCAGCCCGGTGGGGCAAGGGATGGGAGAGCAGTACTTC
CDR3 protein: CASSPVGQGMGEQYF

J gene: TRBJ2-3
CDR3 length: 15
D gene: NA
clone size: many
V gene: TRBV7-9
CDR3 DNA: TGTGCCAGCAGCGGCAGGGGCGATAGCACAGATACGCAGTATTTT
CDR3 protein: CASSGRGDSTDTQYF

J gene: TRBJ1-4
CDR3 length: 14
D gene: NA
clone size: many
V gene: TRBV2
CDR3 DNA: TGTGCCAGCAGTGACAGCGCCAACGAGGAAAAACTGTTTTTT
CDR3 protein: CASSDSANEEKLFF

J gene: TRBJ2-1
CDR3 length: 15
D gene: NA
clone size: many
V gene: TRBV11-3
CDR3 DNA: TGTGCCAGCAGCTTAGAACTAGGCGCCTACAATGAGCAGTTCTTC
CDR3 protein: CASSLELGAYNEQFF

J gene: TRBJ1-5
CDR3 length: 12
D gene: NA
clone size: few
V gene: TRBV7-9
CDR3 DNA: TGTGCCAGCAGCCCCGAGGGTCAGCCCCAGCATTTT
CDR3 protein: CASSPEGQPQHF

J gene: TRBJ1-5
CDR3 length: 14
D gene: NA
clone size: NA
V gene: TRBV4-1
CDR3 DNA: TGCGCCAGCAGCCAAGTCTTACTATATCAGCCCCAGCATTTT
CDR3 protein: CASSQVLLYQPQHF

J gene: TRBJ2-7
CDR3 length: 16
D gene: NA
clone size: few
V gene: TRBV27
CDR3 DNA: TGTGCCAGCAGTCTCTACAGGGACGGACCACCCTACGAGCAGTACTTC
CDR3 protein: CASSLYRDGPPYEQYF

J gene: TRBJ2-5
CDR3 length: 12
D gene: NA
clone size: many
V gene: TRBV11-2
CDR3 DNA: TGTGCCAGCAGCTCGTTGGCCGAGACCCAGTACTTC
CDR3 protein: CASSSLAETQYF

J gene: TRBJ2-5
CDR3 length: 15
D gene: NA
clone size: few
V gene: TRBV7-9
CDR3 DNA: TGTGCCAGCAGCTTACTTGACAGGAGACAAGAGACCCAGTACTTC
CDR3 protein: CASSLLDRRQETQYF

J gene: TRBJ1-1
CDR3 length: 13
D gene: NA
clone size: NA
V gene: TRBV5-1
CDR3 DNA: TGTCCCAGCAGCTTGAGGGGACACACTGAAGCTTTCTTT
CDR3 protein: CPSSLRGHTEAFF

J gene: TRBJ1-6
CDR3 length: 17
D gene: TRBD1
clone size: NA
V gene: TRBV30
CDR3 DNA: TGTGCCTGGAGTCGGCCACAGGGGGCTTCGTCTAATTCACCCCTCCACTTT
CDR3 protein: CAWSRPQGASSNSPLHF

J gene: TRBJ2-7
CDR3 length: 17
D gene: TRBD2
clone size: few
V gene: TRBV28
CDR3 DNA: TGTGCCACAACTAGCGCTATAGAGTTTCAACACCCCTACGAGCAGTACTTC
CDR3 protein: CATTSAIEFQHPYEQYF

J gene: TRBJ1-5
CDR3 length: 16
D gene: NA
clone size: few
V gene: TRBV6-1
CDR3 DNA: TGTGCCAGCAGTATCTACAGGGAGGGGTTTAATCAGCCCCAGCATTTT
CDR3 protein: CASSIYREGFNQPQHF

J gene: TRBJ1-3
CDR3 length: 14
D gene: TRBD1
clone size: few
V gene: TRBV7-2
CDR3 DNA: TGTGCCAGCAGCTCCTGGACAGGGCGAAACACCATATATTTT
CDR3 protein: CASSSWTGRNTIYF

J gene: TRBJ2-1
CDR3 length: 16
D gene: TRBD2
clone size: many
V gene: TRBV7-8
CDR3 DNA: TGTGCCAGCAGCCCGACCCGCGCAGCGGGATACAATGAGCAGTTCTTC
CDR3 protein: CASSPTRAAGYNEQFF

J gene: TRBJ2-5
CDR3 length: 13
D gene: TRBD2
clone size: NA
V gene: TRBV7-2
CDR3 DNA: TGTGCCAGCAGCTTCGGGGGGGCGAAGACCCAGTACTTC
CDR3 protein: CASSFGGAKTQYF

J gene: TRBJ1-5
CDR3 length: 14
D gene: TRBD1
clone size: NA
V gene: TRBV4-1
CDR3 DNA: TGCGCCAGCAGCCAAACCACAGGGGCCCAGCCCCAGCATTTT
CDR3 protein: CASSQTTGAQPQHF

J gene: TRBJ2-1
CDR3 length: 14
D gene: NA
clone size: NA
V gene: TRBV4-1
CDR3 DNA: TGCGCCAGCAGCCAAGATAACCCGCTTGATGAGCAGTTCTTC
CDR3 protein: CASSQDNPLDEQFF

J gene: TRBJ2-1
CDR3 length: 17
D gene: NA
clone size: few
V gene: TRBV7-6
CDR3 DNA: TGTGCCAGCAGCTACCTTTCCGGGACGACCCGATACAATGAGCAGTTCTTC
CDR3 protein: CASSYLSGTTRYNEQFF

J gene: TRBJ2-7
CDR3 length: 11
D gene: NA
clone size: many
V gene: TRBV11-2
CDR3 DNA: TGTGCCAGCAGAACAGTCTACGAGCAGTACTTC
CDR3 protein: CASRTVYEQYF

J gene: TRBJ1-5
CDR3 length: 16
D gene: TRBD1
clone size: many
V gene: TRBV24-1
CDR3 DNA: TGTGCCACCAGTGACCCTCGGACAGGGAGCAATCAGCCCCAGCATTTT
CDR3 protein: CATSDPRTGSNQPQHF

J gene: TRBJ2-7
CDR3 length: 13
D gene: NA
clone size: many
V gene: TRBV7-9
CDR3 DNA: TGTGCCAGCAGCGCGCGGGACGCCTACGAGCAGTACTTC
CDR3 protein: CASSARDAYEQYF

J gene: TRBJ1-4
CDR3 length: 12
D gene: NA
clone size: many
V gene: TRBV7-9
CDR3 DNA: TGTGCCAGCAGCTTATCCGGAGAAAAACTGTTTTTT
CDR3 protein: CASSLSGEKLFF

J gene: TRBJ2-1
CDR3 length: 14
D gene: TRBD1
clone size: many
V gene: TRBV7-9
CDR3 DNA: TGTGCCAGCAGAGACAGGGGCTCCTACAATGAGCAGTTCTTC
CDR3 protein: CASRDRGSYNEQFF

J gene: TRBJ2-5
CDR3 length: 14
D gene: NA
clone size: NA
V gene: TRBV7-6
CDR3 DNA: TGTGCCAGCAGCCGCTATAGTTCCCAAGAGACCCAGTACTTC
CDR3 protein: CASSRYSSQETQYF

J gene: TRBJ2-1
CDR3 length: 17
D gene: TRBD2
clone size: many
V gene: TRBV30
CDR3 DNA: TGTGCCTGGAGTACTAGCGGGGGGGCTAGCCTGGGCAATGAGCAGTTCTTC
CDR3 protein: CAWSTSGGASLGNEQFF

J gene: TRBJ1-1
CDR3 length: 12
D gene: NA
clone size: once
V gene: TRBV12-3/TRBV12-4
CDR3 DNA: TGTGCCAGCGGTTTTCAAAGGACTGAAGCTTTCTTT
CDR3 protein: CASGFQRTEAFF

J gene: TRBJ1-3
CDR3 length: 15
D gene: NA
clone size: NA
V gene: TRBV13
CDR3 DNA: TGTGCCAGCAGCGAAGACAGCGCCCCTAGAAACACCATATATTTT
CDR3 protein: CASSEDSAPRNTIYF

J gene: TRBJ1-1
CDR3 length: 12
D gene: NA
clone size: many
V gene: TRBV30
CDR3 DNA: TGTGCCTGGAGTGTTGTGAACACTGAAGCTTTCTTT
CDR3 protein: CAWSVVNTEAFF

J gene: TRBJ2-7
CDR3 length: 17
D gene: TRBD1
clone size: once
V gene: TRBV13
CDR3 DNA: TGTGCCAGCAGCCTCAACGGACAGGGACGAATGGCCTACGAGCAGTACTTC
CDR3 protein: CASSLNGQGRMAYEQYF

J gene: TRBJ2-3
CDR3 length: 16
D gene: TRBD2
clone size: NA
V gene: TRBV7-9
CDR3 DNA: TGTGCCAGCAGCTTATTAGCGGGGACTAGCACAGATACGCAGTATTTT
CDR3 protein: CASSLLAGTSTDTQYF

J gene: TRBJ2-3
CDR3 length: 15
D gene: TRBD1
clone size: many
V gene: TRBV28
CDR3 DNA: TGTGCCGCACAGGGGGCCGGTACTGGAGCAGATACGCAGTATTTT
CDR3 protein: CAAQGAGTGADTQYF

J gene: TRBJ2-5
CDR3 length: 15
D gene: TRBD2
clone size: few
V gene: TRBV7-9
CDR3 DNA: TGTGCCAGCAGCTTAATAAGCGGGGGTTCTGAGACCCAGTACTTC
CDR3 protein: CASSLISGGSETQYF

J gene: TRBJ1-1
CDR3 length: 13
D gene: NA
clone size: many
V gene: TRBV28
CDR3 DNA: TGTGCCAGCACCGTCCGGGACAACACTGAAGCTTTCTTT
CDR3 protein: CASTVRDNTEAFF

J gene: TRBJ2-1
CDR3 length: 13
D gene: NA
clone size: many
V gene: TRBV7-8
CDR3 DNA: TGTGCCAGCTGCACACTAGAGTACAATGAGCAGTTCTTC
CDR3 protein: CASCTLEYNEQFF

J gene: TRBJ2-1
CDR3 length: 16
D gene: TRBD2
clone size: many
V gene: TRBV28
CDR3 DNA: TGTGCCAGCAGTTTATCTTTGGCGGGGGGGCAGAATGAGCAGTTCTTC
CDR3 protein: CASSLSLAGGQNEQFF

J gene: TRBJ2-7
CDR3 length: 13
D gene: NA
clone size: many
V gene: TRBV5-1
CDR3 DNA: TGCGCCAGCAGCTTGGGTCCACTCTACGAGCAGTACTTC
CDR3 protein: CASSLGPLYEQYF